This T cell receptor beta chain is drawn from a study of human T cells and chemical hapten exposure. TCRdb itself ran the RACE reads through MiXCR, one entry per CDR3 protein. Found here are some 360,000 distinct CDR3 sequences, about 5.1% of them singletons; the top ten hold approximately 2.8%. Documented time point: pre-sensitization, week 0. Treatment denoted: therapeutic diphenylcyclopropenone sensitization with weekly scalp DPC. This clonotype was observed at least ten times. The material sequenced was whole blood, taken in connection with sensitization to the hapten diphenylcyclopropenone (DPC). This clonotype was obtained from a woman aged 50 to 60 with alopecia areata. Some clones in this sample may be carry-over from other donors' samples.

The CDR3 DNA sequence: TGTGCCAGCAGCCAGAGGGGAACCGGGGAGCTGTTTTTT. Encoded protein: CASSQRGTGELFF. The rearrangement joins TRBV3-1 to TRBJ2-2; the D call may be TRBD1 or TRBD2 (5 bases each). Per the germline V gene, CDR1 is LGHDT and CDR2 is YNNKEL (reference sequence). The CDR3 contains 13 residues. The V and J ends lost 3 bases and 5 bases respectively, with 7 bases between them.